These 8 T cell receptor beta chains were sequenced from one sample in a study of spatial heterogeneity in lung cancer. TCRdb ran MiXCR on the 5' RACE reads and lists one entry per CDR3 protein. The table shows 30,000 to 45,000 distinct CDR3 sequences, with roughly 7.4% occurring only once. Time point in this sample: sample taken at primary tumor resection. Unsorted whole RNA of tumor, nontumor lung or frozen PBMC was sequenced. The starting material was PBMCs, obtained at surgery. The receptors were gathered from a male donor with early-stage non-small cell lung cancer.

The chain is built from TRBV20-1 and TRBJ1-4, with 8 bases that match TRBD1. V lost 0 bases and J lost 8; bases outside the gene matches: 5. The CDR3 is made up of 14 amino acids. Germline V lookup: CDR1 DFQATT, CDR2 SNEGSKA (reference sequence). CDR3 sequence (DNA): TGCAGTGCTAGAGACAGGGGGCTAAGGGAAAAACTGTTTTTT. Translating gives CSARDRGLREKLFF.

This clonotype occurred a few times. This chain joins TRBV18 and TRBJ2-2, with 12 bases identical to TRBD2. The CDR3 runs to 19 residues. J lost 4 bases, V lost 1 base, and 10 bases had no gene match. Germline V CDR1 and CDR2: KGHSH, LQKENI. CDR3 protein: CASSPHGLAGYEGTGELFF. The CDR3, as DNA: TGTGCCAGCTCACCACACGGACTAGCGGGGTACGAGGGCACCGGGGAGCTGTTTTTT.

This clonotype occurred many times. The chain carries TRBV20-1 and TRBJ1-2, with D uncertain. Between the trimmed V and J ends, which lost 0 bases and 4 bases, there was a span of 9 bases. This CDR3 has 13 amino acids. Germline V lookup: CDR1 DFQATT, CDR2 SNEGSKA (reference sequence). Written as DNA, the CDR3 is TGCAGTGCTAGAGATAACCCGGGCTATGGCTACACCTTC. Protein product: CSARDNPGYGYTF.

There are many counts of this clonotype. The chain has TRBV29-1 and TRBJ1-2, with no clear D. CDR1 and CDR2 from the germline V gene are SQVTM and ANQGSEA. Trimming took 0 bases from V and 1 from J, leaving 9 bases between them. The CDR3 is 14 residues long. The DNA of the CDR3 is TGCAGCGTTGAAGATCCCCATAATAACTATGGCTACACCTTC. Residues: CSVEDPHNNYGYTF.

This clonotype was picked up many times. The rearrangement joins TRBV12-3 or TRBV12-4 to TRBJ2-1, with 7 bases fitting TRBD1. After removal of 5 bases from V and 8 bases from J, the junction contained 9 bases not matched to a gene. This CDR3 region has 14 residues. DNA of the CDR3: TGTGCCAGCAGTCCGCGACAGGGCCGGGATGAGCAGTTCTTC. Amino acid sequence: CASSPRQGRDEQFF.

In this sample, this clonotype turned up many times. The V and J genes are TRBV7-9 and TRBJ1-1; D is undetermined. Trimming shortened V by 5 bases and J by 0 bases, and 7 bases separated the two germline ends. There are 13 residues in the CDR3. Germline-derived CDR1 and CDR2 are SEHNR and FQNEAQ (reference sequence). CDR3 amino acids: CASSPSVNTEAFF. In DNA, the CDR3 is TGTGCCAGCAGCCCCAGTGTGAACACTGAAGCTTTCTTT.

This clonotype was observed many times. J is TRBJ2-1 and V is TRBV20-1; 11 positions agree with TRBD2. The CDR3 contains 16 residues. Germline V gives CDR1 DFQATT, CDR2 SNEGSKA (reference sequence). V trimming: 5 bases; J trimming: 6 bases; junction bases outside the gene matches: 12. In nucleotides, the CDR3 is TGCAGTGCTTCGGGACTAGCGGTGCAGACGGTCAATGAGCAGTTCTTC. Its protein product is CSASGLAVQTVNEQFF.

This clonotype was picked up many times. The genes are TRBV7-2 and TRBJ2-1; 10 nucleotides align to TRBD1. V lost 5 bases to trimming and J lost 9 bases; unmatched junction nucleotides: 10. CDR3 length: 15 residues. CDR1 and CDR2 (germline): SGHTA, FQGNSA. The CDR3 protein is CASSLHKGQGSEQFF. CDR3 coding DNA: TGTGCCAGCAGCCTACATAAGGGACAGGGGAGTGAGCAGTTCTTC.